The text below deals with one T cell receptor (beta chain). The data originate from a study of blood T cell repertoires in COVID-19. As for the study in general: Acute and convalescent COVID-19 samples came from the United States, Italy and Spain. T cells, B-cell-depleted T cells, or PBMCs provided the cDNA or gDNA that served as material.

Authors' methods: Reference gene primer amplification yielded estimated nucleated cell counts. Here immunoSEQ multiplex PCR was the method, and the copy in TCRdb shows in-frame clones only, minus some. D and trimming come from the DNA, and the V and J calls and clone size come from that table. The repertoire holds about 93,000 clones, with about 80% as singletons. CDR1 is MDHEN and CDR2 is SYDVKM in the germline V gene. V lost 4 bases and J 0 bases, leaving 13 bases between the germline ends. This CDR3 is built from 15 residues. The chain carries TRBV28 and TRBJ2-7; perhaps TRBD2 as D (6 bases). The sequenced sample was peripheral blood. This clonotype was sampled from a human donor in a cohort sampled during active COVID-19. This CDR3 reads CASSYRGGLSYEQYF. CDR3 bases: TGTGCCAGCAGTTATAGAGGAGGGCTCTCCTACGAGCAGTACTTC.